One sample yielded the 15 T cell receptor beta chains listed below, sequenced in a study of blood T cell repertoires in COVID-19. Clones were read by immunoSEQ multiplex PCR, and TCRdb kept only the in-frame ones, dropping some. This sample has about 91,000 clones; approximately 90% occur once, and the top ten carry 4.8%. Sequenced input: peripheral blood. The receptors were sampled from a woman older than 75 with active COVID-19.

This rearrangement joins TRBV19 to TRBJ1-2; TRBD1 aligns across 9 bases. The CDR3 covers 14 residues. In germline, CDR1 is LNHDA, CDR2 SQIVND (reference sequence). V lost 4 bases, J lost 3 bases, and 3 bases stayed unmatched. CDR3 DNA: TGTGCCAGTAGTAGGACAGGGGACCACTATGGCTACACCTTC. Its translation: CASSRTGDHYGYTF.

The chain combines TRBV19 with TRBJ2-3; D is undetermined. The germline V and J ends were trimmed by 3 bases and 6 bases, with 13 bases remaining between them. Germline V gives CDR1 LNHDA, CDR2 SQIVND (reference sequence). The CDR3 totals 14 residues. Here the CDR3 DNA reads TGTGCCAGTAGTATCTTTAGAAATACCGATACGCAGTATTTT. Translated: CASSIFRNTDTQYF.

This chain joins TRBV7-3 and TRBJ2-1; tentative D call: TRBD2 (7 bases). Germline loops: CDR1 SGHTA, CDR2 FQGTGA. The V end lost 4 bases, the J end lost 1 base, and 17 bases lay between the germline ends. The CDR3 is 17 amino acids. The CDR3 is CASSYKGGARSYNEQFF. Here the CDR3 DNA reads TGTGCCAGCAGCTACAAAGGGGGGGCTAGGTCCTACAATGAGCAGTTCTTC.

The chain is built from TRBV24-1 and TRBJ2-7; 9 bases are a match to TRBD1. The CDR3 sequence is 14 residues long. V lost 9 bases and J lost 3; bases outside the gene matches: 8. Germline V gene lookup returns CDR1 KGHDR and CDR2 SFDVKD. CDR3 DNA: TGTGCCACCCTGGGACCGGGACAGGGCTACGAGCAGTACTTC. Translating it yields CATLGPGQGYEQYF.

This rearrangement joins TRBV25-1 to TRBJ1-1; 10 bases line up with TRBD1. Trimming cost V 10 bases and J 2 bases; bases outside gene matches: 7. The CDR3 runs to 14 residues. Germline loops: CDR1 MGHDK, CDR2 SYGVNS. CDR3 nucleotide sequence: TGTGCCACCGTAACGACAGGGGGCAACACTGAAGCTTTCTTT. Amino acid sequence: CATVTTGGNTEAFF.

The chain carries TRBV12-3 or TRBV12-4 and TRBJ1-5, with D possibly being TRBD1 (5 bases). The CDR3 runs 11 residues. The V gene lost 8 bases and the J gene lost 4 bases, with 6 bases spanning the gap. The CDR3 coding sequence is TGTGCCAGCGGACAAAATCAGCCCCAGCATTTT. This gives the protein CASGQNQPQHF.

The chain is built from TRBV18 and TRBJ1-4, with D perhaps matching TRBD1 (6 bases). Trimming pared 10 bases from V and 6 bases from J, leaving 15 bases between. The CDR3 is 13 amino acids. Per the germline V gene, CDR1 is KGHSH and CDR2 is LQKENI. CDR3 sequence (DNA): TGTGCCACCCAGAGGGGGAGTGATGAAAAACTGTTTTTT. As protein: CATQRGSDEKLFF. The variable domain in full, completed from reference TRBV18 and TRBJ1-4, reads NAGVMQNPRHLVRRRGQEARLRCSPMKGHSHVYWYRQLPEEGLKFMVYLQKENIIDESGMPKERFSAEFPKEGPSILRIQQVVRGDSAAYFCATQRGSDEKLFFGSGTQLSVL.

The chain joins TRBV7-9 to TRBJ2-7; D is perhaps TRBD2 (6 bases). With 5 bases removed from V and 3 bases from J, the gap between germline ends came to 14 bases. The germline V gene has CDR1 SEHNR and CDR2 FQNEAQ (reference sequence). The CDR3 is made up of 14 amino acids. The CDR3 DNA reads as TGTGCCAGCAGCCTCGGGGGTACAGTCTACGAGCAGTACTTC. This sequence encodes CASSLGGTVYEQYF. The complete variable domain, with remaining parts taken from reference TRBV7-9 and TRBJ2-7, reads DTGVSQNPRHKITKRGQNVTFRCDPISEHNRLYWYRQTLGQGPEFLTYFQNEAQLEKSRLLSDRFSAERPKGSFSTLEIQRTEQGDSAMYLCASSLGGTVYEQYFGPGTRLTVT.

This chain joins TRBV7-9 and TRBJ2-5; 10 nucleotides match TRBD1. V lost 5 bases to trimming and J lost 4 bases; unmatched junction nucleotides: 10. The CDR3 runs to 16 residues. Per the germline V gene, CDR1 is SEHNR and CDR2 is FQNEAQ (reference sequence). The chain's CDR3 is CASSPRDRGSGETQYF. The CDR3, as DNA: TGTGCCAGCAGCCCCCGGGACAGGGGAAGTGGAGAGACCCAGTACTTC.

The rearrangement uses TRBV29-1 and TRBJ1-5, with TRBD1 as a possible D gene (6 bases). The CDR3 extends over 13 amino acids. V lost 6 bases and J lost 0, with 9 bases in between. Germline loops: CDR1 SQVTM, CDR2 ANQGSEA. The CDR3 protein is CSVGQNSNQPQHF. CDR3 coding DNA: TGCAGCGTCGGACAGAATAGCAATCAGCCCCAGCATTTT. Together with reference TRBV29-1 and TRBJ1-5, the CDR3 gives the full variable domain: SAVISQKPSRDICQRGTSLTIQCQVDSQVTMMFWYRQQPGQSLTLIATANQGSEATYESGFVIDKFPISRPNLTFSTLTVSNMSPEDSSIYLCSVGQNSNQPQHFGDGTRLSIL.

V and J are TRBV3-1 (or the pseudogene TRBV3-2) and TRBJ2-1; D is possibly TRBD1 (5 bases). V shed 9 bases and J shed 3 bases, with 15 bases lying between them. Germline assignment: CDR1 LGHDT and CDR2 YNNKEL (reference sequence). This CDR3 region has 14 residues. CDR3 DNA: TGTGCCAGATTGGATGCGACAGTCTACAATGAGCAGTTCTTC. Its translation is CARLDATVYNEQFF.

There are a few counts of this clone. The chain couples TRBV28 to TRBJ2-7; 11 nucleotides align to TRBD2. CDR3 length: 15 amino acids. Per the germline V gene, CDR1 is MDHEN and CDR2 is SYDVKM. Trimming took 5 bases from V and 4 from J; bases not matched to a gene: 7. This CDR3 is CASSPALAGVYEQYF. The CDR3 DNA is TGTGCCAGCAGTCCGGCACTAGCGGGAGTTTACGAGCAGTACTTC.

The chain links TRBV7-2 to TRBJ2-7, with 15 bases that match TRBD2. V lost 2 bases and J lost 6; bases outside the gene matches: 5. Germline CDR1 reads SGHTA; CDR2 reads FQGNSA. The CDR3 totals 16 residues. The CDR3: CASSLTRGLAGGEQYF. The CDR3, as DNA: TGTGCCAGCAGCTTAACCCGGGGACTAGCGGGAGGCGAGCAGTACTTC.

This chain connects TRBV7-3 to TRBJ2-3; 8 bases fit TRBD2. This CDR3 is built from 14 residues. The J segment lost 4 bases and the V segment lost 5 bases, leaving 5 bases of the junction unmatched. Per the germline V gene, CDR1 is SGHTA and CDR2 is FQGTGA. The CDR3 reads CASSLGLAADTQYF. The DNA of the CDR3 is TGTGCCAGCAGCCTCGGACTAGCAGCAGATACGCAGTATTTT.

The V call is TRBV5-4, the J call TRBJ1-1; 9 bases align to TRBD1. The germline V gene has CDR1 SGHNT and CDR2 YYREEE (reference sequence). The V segment lost 5 bases and the J segment 2 bases; nucleotides outside the gene matches: 4. The CDR3 loop spans 14 amino acids. CDR3: CASRRTGDNTEAFF. DNA of the CDR3: TGTGCCAGCAGGCGGACAGGGGACAACACTGAAGCTTTCTTT.